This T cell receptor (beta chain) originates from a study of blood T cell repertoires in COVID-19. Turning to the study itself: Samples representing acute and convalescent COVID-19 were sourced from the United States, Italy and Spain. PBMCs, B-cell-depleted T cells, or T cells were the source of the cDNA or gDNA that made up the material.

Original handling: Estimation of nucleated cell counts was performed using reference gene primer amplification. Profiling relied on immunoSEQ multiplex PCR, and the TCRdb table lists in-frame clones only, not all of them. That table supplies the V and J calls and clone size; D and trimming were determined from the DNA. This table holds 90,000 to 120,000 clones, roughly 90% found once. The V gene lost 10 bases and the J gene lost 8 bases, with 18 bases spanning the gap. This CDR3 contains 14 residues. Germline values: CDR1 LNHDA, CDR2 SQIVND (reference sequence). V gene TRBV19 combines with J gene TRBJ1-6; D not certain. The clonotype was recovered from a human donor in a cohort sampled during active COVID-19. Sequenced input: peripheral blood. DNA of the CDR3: TGTGCCATCTACCTTATGTTGGTCGATTCACCCCTCCACTTT. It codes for CAIYLMLVDSPLHF.